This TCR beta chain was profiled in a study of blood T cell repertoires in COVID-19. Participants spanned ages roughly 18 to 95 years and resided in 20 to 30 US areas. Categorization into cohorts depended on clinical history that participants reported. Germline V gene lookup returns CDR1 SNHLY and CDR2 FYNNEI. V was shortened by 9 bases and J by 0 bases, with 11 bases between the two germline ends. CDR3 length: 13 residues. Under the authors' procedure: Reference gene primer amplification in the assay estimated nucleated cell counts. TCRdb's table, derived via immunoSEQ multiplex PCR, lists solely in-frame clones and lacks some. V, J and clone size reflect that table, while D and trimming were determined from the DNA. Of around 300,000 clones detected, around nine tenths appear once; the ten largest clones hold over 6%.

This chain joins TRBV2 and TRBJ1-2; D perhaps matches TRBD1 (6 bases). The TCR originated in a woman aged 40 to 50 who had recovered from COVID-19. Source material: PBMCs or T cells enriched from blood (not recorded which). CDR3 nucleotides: TGTGCCAGAGGGGGACGACCTAACTATGGCTACACCTTC. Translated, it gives CARGGRPNYGYTF.